Listed below are T cell receptor beta chains from one sample, sequenced in a study of blood T cell repertoires in COVID-19. Sequencing used immunoSEQ multiplex PCR; TCRdb keeps in-frame clones, though not all of them. The sample includes just over 50,000 clones, more than 85% seen only once; the top ten take around 15%. The sample was peripheral blood. The receptors here all came from a human donor with active COVID-19. The donor label of this sample is uncertain. Both conserved end residues are part of each CDR3. The order of the fields is V gene, clone size, J gene, D gene, CDR3 protein, CDR3 DNA. The D gene is left open where the match is weak. For some rows the clone size is stated as once, few or many, or as a class when expanded; others skip it.

V gene: TRBV5-4
clone size: NA
J gene: TRBJ2-1
D gene: TRBD2
CDR3 protein: CASSLRLGGDYNEQFF
CDR3 DNA: TGTGCCAGCAGCCTCCGCCTGGGAGGGGACTACAATGAGCAGTTCTTC

V gene: TRBV25-1
clone size: NA
J gene: TRBJ1-4
D gene: NA
CDR3 protein: CASSEFKRGRGEKLFF
CDR3 DNA: TGTGCCAGCAGTGAATTTAAACGGGGGAGGGGTGAAAAACTGTTTTTT

V gene: TRBV6-5
clone size: NA
J gene: TRBJ2-7
D gene: NA
CDR3 protein: CAGAGTPLYEQYF
CDR3 DNA: TGTGCCGGCGCCGGGACACCCCTTTACGAGCAGTACTTC

V gene: TRBV5-6
clone size: once
J gene: TRBJ1-2
D gene: TRBD1
CDR3 protein: CASSWDRGYGYTF
CDR3 DNA: TGTGCCAGCAGTTGGGACAGGGGTTATGGCTACACCTTC

V gene: TRBV7-3
clone size: NA
J gene: TRBJ2-7
D gene: TRBD1
CDR3 protein: CASRPDRVHEQYF
CDR3 DNA: TGTGCCAGCAGACCGGACAGGGTCCACGAGCAGTACTTC

V gene: TRBV5-6
clone size: NA
J gene: TRBJ2-2
D gene: NA
CDR3 protein: CASSLAGANTGELFF
CDR3 DNA: TGTGCCAGCAGCTTGGCAGGGGCGAACACCGGGGAGCTGTTTTTT

V gene: TRBV5-1
clone size: NA
J gene: TRBJ2-2
D gene: NA
CDR3 protein: CASTVQGMGTGELFF
CDR3 DNA: TGCGCCAGCACCGTACAGGGAATGGGGACCGGGGAGCTGTTTTTT

V gene: TRBV11-1
clone size: NA
J gene: TRBJ1-2
D gene: NA
CDR3 protein: CASSTPTGVGAGYTF
CDR3 DNA: TGTGCCAGCAGCACCCCGACAGGTGTGGGGGCTGGCTACACCTTC

V gene: TRBV5-1
clone size: NA
J gene: TRBJ1-1
D gene: TRBD1
CDR3 protein: CASSSGTGVAEAFF
CDR3 DNA: TGCGCCAGCAGCTCCGGGACAGGGGTGGCTGAAGCTTTCTTT

V gene: TRBV5-1
clone size: NA
J gene: TRBJ1-4
D gene: TRBD1
CDR3 protein: CASSWTGGEKLFF
CDR3 DNA: TGCGCCAGCAGCTGGACAGGAGGAGAAAAACTGTTTTTT

V gene: TRBV6-5
clone size: NA
J gene: TRBJ2-7
D gene: TRBD2
CDR3 protein: CATTIGGGLGF
CDR3 DNA: TGTGCCACCACGATCGGCGGGGGATTAGGGTTC

V gene: TRBV5-4
clone size: NA
J gene: TRBJ2-3
D gene: NA
CDR3 protein: CASSLRRGGETDTQYF
CDR3 DNA: TGTGCCAGCAGCTTGAGGAGGGGGGGCGAGACAGATACGCAGTATTTT

V gene: TRBV23-1
clone size: NA
J gene: TRBJ1-6
D gene: NA
CDR3 protein: CASSLLRTLNSPLHF
CDR3 DNA: TGCGCCAGCAGTCTCTTGAGAACCCTTAATTCACCCCTCCACTTT

V gene: TRBV16
clone size: NA
J gene: TRBJ1-6
D gene: NA
CDR3 protein: CASSQNFVSKSNTLHF
CDR3 DNA: TGTGCCAGCAGCCAAAATTTTGTTAGCAAATCTAATACCCTCCACTTT

V gene: TRBV5-4
clone size: NA
J gene: TRBJ2-5
D gene: TRBD1
CDR3 protein: CASSLSIAGQGKETQYF
CDR3 DNA: TGTGCCAGCAGCTTGTCTATTGCGGGACAGGGGAAAGAGACCCAGTACTTC

V gene: TRBV7-9
clone size: NA
J gene: TRBJ2-5
D gene: TRBD1
CDR3 protein: CASSLGQGRQETQYF
CDR3 DNA: TGTGCCAGCAGCTTAGGACAGGGGAGGCAAGAGACCCAGTACTTC

V gene: TRBV3-1/TRBV3-2
clone size: NA
J gene: TRBJ1-2
D gene: NA
CDR3 protein: CASSQRGGIGIYGYTF
CDR3 DNA: TGTGCCAGCAGCCAAAGGGGGGGCATAGGGATCTATGGCTACACCTTC

V gene: TRBV18
clone size: NA
J gene: TRBJ1-3
D gene: NA
CDR3 protein: CASSPQDSLNSGNTIYF
CDR3 DNA: TGTGCCAGCTCACCCCAGGACAGCCTTAACTCTGGAAACACCATATATTTT

V gene: TRBV7-9
clone size: NA
J gene: TRBJ2-7
D gene: NA
CDR3 protein: CASSPFYEQYF
CDR3 DNA: TGTGCCAGCAGCCCCTTCTACGAGCAGTACTTC

V gene: TRBV9
clone size: NA
J gene: TRBJ2-7
D gene: TRBD2
CDR3 protein: CASSSGLAGGYEQYF
CDR3 DNA: TGTGCCAGCAGCTCAGGACTAGCGGGGGGCTACGAGCAGTACTTC

V gene: TRBV4-2
clone size: NA
J gene: TRBJ1-4
D gene: TRBD1
CDR3 protein: CASSVYRGGEKLFF
CDR3 DNA: TGTGCCAGCAGCGTCTACAGGGGGGGCGAAAAACTGTTTTTT

V gene: TRBV6-2/TRBV6-3
clone size: NA
J gene: TRBJ2-3
D gene: TRBD1
CDR3 protein: CASSSGQAIFSSTDTQYF
CDR3 DNA: TGTGCCAGCAGTTCGGGACAGGCGATATTCTCTAGCACAGATACGCAGTATTTT

V gene: TRBV5-1
clone size: NA
J gene: TRBJ1-1
D gene: TRBD1
CDR3 protein: CASSHMTGQGETEAFF
CDR3 DNA: TGCGCCAGCAGCCATATGACCGGACAGGGCGAGACTGAAGCTTTCTTT

V gene: TRBV11-3
clone size: NA
J gene: TRBJ1-1
D gene: NA
CDR3 protein: CASSFGNTEAFF
CDR3 DNA: TGTGCCAGCAGCTTCGGGAACACTGAAGCTTTCTTT

V gene: TRBV29-1
clone size: NA
J gene: TRBJ2-1
D gene: TRBD2
CDR3 protein: CSVQGASGGARQFF
CDR3 DNA: TGCAGCGTCCAAGGGGCTAGCGGGGGGGCCAGACAGTTCTTC

V gene: TRBV5-1
clone size: NA
J gene: TRBJ1-1
D gene: NA
CDR3 protein: CASSAGTLMVEAFF
CDR3 DNA: TGCGCCAGCAGCGCGGGGACCCTGATGGTTGAAGCTTTCTTT

V gene: TRBV11-3
clone size: NA
J gene: TRBJ2-1
D gene: NA
CDR3 protein: CASSSGVQGYNEQFF
CDR3 DNA: TGTGCCAGCAGCTCAGGAGTACAGGGTTACAATGAGCAGTTCTTC

V gene: TRBV7-2
clone size: NA
J gene: TRBJ1-4
D gene: NA
CDR3 protein: CASTQAGGEKLFF
CDR3 DNA: TGTGCCAGCACCCAGGCGGGTGGAGAAAAACTGTTTTTT

V gene: TRBV2
clone size: NA
J gene: TRBJ1-4
D gene: NA
CDR3 protein: CASSARGSQGEKLFF
CDR3 DNA: TGTGCCAGCAGTGCGAGGGGGAGCCAAGGAGAAAAACTGTTTTTT

V gene: TRBV24-1
clone size: NA
J gene: TRBJ2-7
D gene: NA
CDR3 protein: CATSDATGSISYEQYF
CDR3 DNA: TGTGCCACCAGTGACGCAACCGGGAGTATCTCCTACGAGCAGTACTTC

V gene: TRBV6-1
clone size: NA
J gene: TRBJ1-5
D gene: NA
CDR3 protein: CASSESIGASNQPQHF
CDR3 DNA: TGTGCCAGCAGTGAATCCATAGGGGCCAGCAATCAGCCCCAGCATTTT

V gene: TRBV5-4
clone size: NA
J gene: TRBJ2-5
D gene: NA
CDR3 protein: CASRLAIQETQYF
CDR3 DNA: TGTGCCAGCAGGTTAGCCATCCAAGAGACCCAGTACTTC

V gene: TRBV19
clone size: NA
J gene: TRBJ2-3
D gene: TRBD2
CDR3 protein: CASRPLAGAGGTQYF
CDR3 DNA: TGTGCCAGTAGACCCCTAGCGGGGGCCGGGGGCACGCAGTATTTT

V gene: TRBV27
clone size: NA
J gene: TRBJ1-2
D gene: TRBD1
CDR3 protein: CASSQAGGAVYGYTF
CDR3 DNA: TGTGCCAGCAGCCAAGCAGGGGGCGCAGTATATGGCTACACCTTC

V gene: TRBV6-5
clone size: NA
J gene: TRBJ2-5
D gene: TRBD2
CDR3 protein: CASTPAGGGGTQYF
CDR3 DNA: TGTGCCAGCACCCCAGCGGGGGGGGGCGGGACCCAGTACTTC

V gene: TRBV18
clone size: NA
J gene: TRBJ2-7
D gene: NA
CDR3 protein: CASSPQEDYEQYF
CDR3 DNA: TGTGCCAGCTCACCTCAGGAGGATTACGAGCAGTACTTC

V gene: TRBV6-2/TRBV6-3
clone size: NA
J gene: TRBJ2-7
D gene: NA
CDR3 protein: CASSYTENYEQYF
CDR3 DNA: TGTGCCAGCAGTTACACGGAGAACTACGAGCAGTACTTC

V gene: TRBV5-1
clone size: NA
J gene: TRBJ2-7
D gene: NA
CDR3 protein: CASSFRGPAYEQYF
CDR3 DNA: TGCGCCAGCAGCTTTAGGGGCCCGGCCTACGAGCAGTACTTC

V gene: TRBV3-1/TRBV3-2
clone size: NA
J gene: TRBJ2-1
D gene: TRBD2
CDR3 protein: CASSQTRSSGGWRNEQFF
CDR3 DNA: TGTGCCAGCAGCCAAACCCGGTCTAGCGGGGGCTGGCGGAATGAGCAGTTCTTC

V gene: TRBV15
clone size: NA
J gene: TRBJ1-2
D gene: TRBD1
CDR3 protein: CATSSSDRVGYTF
CDR3 DNA: TGTGCCACCAGCAGTTCCGACAGGGTTGGCTACACCTTC

V gene: TRBV9
clone size: NA
J gene: TRBJ2-1
D gene: TRBD2
CDR3 protein: CASSVEVSGGAEQFF
CDR3 DNA: TGTGCCAGCAGCGTAGAGGTTAGCGGGGGGGCGGAGCAGTTCTTC

V gene: TRBV4-1
clone size: NA
J gene: TRBJ2-3
D gene: TRBD2
CDR3 protein: CASSQLLAATDTQYF
CDR3 DNA: TGCGCCAGCAGCCAACTTCTAGCGGCCACAGATACGCAGTATTTT

V gene: TRBV18
clone size: NA
J gene: TRBJ1-2
D gene: NA
CDR3 protein: CASSPPLFRGIYGYTF
CDR3 DNA: TGTGCCAGCTCACCGCCTCTCTTCAGGGGCATCTATGGCTACACCTTC

V gene: TRBV10-3
clone size: NA
J gene: TRBJ2-5
D gene: TRBD2
CDR3 protein: CAISVGSSSGNQETQYF
CDR3 DNA: TGTGCCATCAGTGTGGGGAGTTCTAGCGGGAATCAAGAGACCCAGTACTTC

V gene: TRBV11-2
clone size: few
J gene: TRBJ1-6
D gene: TRBD1
CDR3 protein: CASSLETGWNSPLHF
CDR3 DNA: TGTGCCAGCAGCTTAGAGACAGGGTGGAATTCACCCCTCCACTTT

V gene: TRBV5-4
clone size: NA
J gene: TRBJ2-5
D gene: TRBD1
CDR3 protein: CASSPRQGRAAETQYF
CDR3 DNA: TGTGCCAGCAGCCCAAGACAGGGGCGGGCAGCTGAGACCCAGTACTTC

V gene: TRBV2
clone size: NA
J gene: TRBJ1-4
D gene: NA
CDR3 protein: CASSRRETTNEKLFF
CDR3 DNA: TGTGCCAGCAGTCGAAGGGAGACAACTAATGAAAAACTGTTTTTT

V gene: TRBV18
clone size: NA
J gene: TRBJ1-5
D gene: NA
CDR3 protein: CASSFSSNQPQHF
CDR3 DNA: TGTGCCAGCTCCTTCTCGAGCAATCAGCCCCAGCATTTT